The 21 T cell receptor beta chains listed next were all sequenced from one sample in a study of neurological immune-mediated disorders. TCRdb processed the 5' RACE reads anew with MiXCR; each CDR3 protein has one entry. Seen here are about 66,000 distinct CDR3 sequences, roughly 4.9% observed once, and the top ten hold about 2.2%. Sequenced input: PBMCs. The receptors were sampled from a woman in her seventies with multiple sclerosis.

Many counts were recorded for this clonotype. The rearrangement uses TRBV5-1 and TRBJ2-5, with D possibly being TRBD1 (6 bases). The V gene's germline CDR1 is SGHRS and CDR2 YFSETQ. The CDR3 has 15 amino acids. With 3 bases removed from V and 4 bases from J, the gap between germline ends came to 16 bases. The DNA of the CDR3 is TGCGCCAGCAGCTGGGGGAGACAGGTTGGAGAGACCCAGTACTTC. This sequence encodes CASSWGRQVGETQYF.

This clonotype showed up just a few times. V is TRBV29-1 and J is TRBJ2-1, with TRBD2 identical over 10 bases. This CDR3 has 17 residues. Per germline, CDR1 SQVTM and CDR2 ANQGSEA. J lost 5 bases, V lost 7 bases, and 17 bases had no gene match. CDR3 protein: CSAQKQGRTSGNNEQFF. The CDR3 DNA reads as TGCAGCGCTCAAAAGCAGGGAAGGACTAGCGGCAACAATGAGCAGTTCTTC.

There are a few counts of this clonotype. The CDR3 DNA reads as TGCAGTGCTTCTAACCCGGGACAGGGGACCTACGAGCAGTACTTC. Translated, it gives CSASNPGQGTYEQYF. The chain combines TRBV20-1 with TRBJ2-7; 10 nucleotides align to TRBD1. The CDR3 spans 15 residues. V dropped 5 bases and J dropped 2; count of bases not matched to a gene: 9. CDR1 is DFQATT, CDR2 SNEGSKA, per germline (reference sequence).

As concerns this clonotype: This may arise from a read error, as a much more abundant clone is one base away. The CDR3 loop reads CASSQGVSGPDSYEKFF. The CDR3 DNA follows: TGTGCCAGCAGCCAAGGGGTTAGCGGGCCCGATTCCTATGAGAAGTTCTTC. The rearrangement uses TRBV4-2 and TRBJ2-1, with 7 bases that match TRBD2. The germline CDR1 and CDR2 sequences are LGHNA and YNFKEQ. The CDR3 has 17 residues.

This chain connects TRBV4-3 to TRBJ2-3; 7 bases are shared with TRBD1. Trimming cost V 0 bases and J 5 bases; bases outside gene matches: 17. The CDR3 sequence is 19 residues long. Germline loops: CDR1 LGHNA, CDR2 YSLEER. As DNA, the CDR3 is TGCGCCAGCAGCCAAGATAAAGGGGGCCGACTTGTTACACAAGATACGCAGTATTTT. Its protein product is CASSQDKGGRLVTQDTQYF.

Here the CDR3 DNA reads TGTGCCAGCAGCCGGACAGGGGCCGACGATTATGGCTACACCTTC. Translation gives CASSRTGADDYGYTF. The chain joins TRBV12-3 or TRBV12-4 to TRBJ1-2; TRBD1 matches at 9 bases. This CDR3 comprises 15 residues. Trimming cost V 6 bases and J 5 bases; bases outside gene matches: 10.

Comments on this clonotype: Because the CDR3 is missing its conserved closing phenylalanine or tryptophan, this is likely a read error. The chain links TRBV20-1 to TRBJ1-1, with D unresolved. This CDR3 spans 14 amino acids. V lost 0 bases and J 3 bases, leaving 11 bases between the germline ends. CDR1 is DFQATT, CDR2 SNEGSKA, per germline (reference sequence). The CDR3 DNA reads TGCAGTGCTAGAGAGGCCAGGTTATACACTGAAGCTTTCAAT. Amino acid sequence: CSAREARLYTEAFN.

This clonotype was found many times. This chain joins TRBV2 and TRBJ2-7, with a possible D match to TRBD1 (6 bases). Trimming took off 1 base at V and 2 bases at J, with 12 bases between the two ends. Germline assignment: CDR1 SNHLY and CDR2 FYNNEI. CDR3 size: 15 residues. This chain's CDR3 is CASSEGGRGPYEQYF. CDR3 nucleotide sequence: TGTGCCAGCAGTGAAGGGGGCAGGGGCCCCTACGAGCAGTACTTC.

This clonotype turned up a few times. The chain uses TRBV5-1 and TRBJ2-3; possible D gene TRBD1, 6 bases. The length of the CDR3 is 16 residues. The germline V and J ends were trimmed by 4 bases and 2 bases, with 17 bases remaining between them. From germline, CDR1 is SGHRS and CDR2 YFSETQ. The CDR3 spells CASSQGQFSATDTQYF. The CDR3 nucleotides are TGCGCCAGCAGCCAAGGACAGTTCAGTGCCACAGATACGCAGTATTTT.

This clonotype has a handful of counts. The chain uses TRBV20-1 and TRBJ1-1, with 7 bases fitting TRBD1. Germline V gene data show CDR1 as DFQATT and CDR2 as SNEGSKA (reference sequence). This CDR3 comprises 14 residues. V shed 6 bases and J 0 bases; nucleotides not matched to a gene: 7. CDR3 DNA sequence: TGCAGTGCAAAACACAGGGGCGTGAACACTGAAGCTTTCTTT. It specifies CSAKHRGVNTEAFF.

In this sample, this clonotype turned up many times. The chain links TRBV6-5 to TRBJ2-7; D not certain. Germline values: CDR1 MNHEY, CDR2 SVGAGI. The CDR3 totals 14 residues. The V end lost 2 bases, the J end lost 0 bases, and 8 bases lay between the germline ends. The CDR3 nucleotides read TGTGCCAGCAGTTACGGTCCAATCTCCTACGAGCAGTACTTC. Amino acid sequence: CASSYGPISYEQYF.

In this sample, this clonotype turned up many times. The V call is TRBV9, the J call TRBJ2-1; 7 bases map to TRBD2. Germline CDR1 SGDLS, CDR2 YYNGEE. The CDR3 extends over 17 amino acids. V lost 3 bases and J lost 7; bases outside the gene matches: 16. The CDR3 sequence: CASSESIGEGRENEQFF. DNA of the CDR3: TGTGCCAGCAGCGAATCTATCGGGGAGGGCCGCGAGAATGAGCAGTTCTTC.

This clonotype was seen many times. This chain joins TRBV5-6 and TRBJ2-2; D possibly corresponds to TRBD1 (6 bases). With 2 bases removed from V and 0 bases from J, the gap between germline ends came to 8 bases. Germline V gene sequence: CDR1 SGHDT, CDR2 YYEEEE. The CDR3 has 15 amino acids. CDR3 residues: CASSFWGPNTGELFF. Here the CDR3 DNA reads TGTGCCAGCAGCTTCTGGGGGCCGAACACCGGGGAGCTGTTTTTT.

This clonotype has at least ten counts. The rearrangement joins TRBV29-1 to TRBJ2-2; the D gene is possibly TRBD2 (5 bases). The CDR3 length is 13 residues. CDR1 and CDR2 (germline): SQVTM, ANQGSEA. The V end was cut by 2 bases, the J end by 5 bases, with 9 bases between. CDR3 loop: CSVERGGTGELFF. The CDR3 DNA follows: TGCAGCGTTGAACGCGGAGGAACCGGGGAGCTGTTTTTT.

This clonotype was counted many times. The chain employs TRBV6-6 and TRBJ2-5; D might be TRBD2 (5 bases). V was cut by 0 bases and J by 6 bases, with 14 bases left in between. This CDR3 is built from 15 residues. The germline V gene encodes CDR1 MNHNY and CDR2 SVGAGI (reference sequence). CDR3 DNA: TGTGCCAGCAGTTACTCGGATGGGGAGCGGAAGACCCAGTACTTC. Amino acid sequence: CASSYSDGERKTQYF.

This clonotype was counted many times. CDR3 bases: TGTGCCAGCAGCCAAGGAGCTGGAACAGATACGCAGTATTTT. This codes for CASSQGAGTDTQYF. The V gene is TRBV3-1, the J gene TRBJ2-3; no clear D gene. Deletions cut 1 base from V and 3 bases from J, with 8 bases between. The CDR3 loop spans 14 amino acids. Germline V lookup: CDR1 LGHDT, CDR2 YNNKEL (reference sequence).

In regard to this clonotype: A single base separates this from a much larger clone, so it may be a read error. The CDR3 here is CSDDRTSETQYF. CDR3 DNA: TGCAGTGACGACCGGACTAGCGAGACCCAGTACTTC. The chain combines TRBV20-1 with TRBJ2-5, with 8 bases matching TRBD2. V lost 7 bases and J lost 5; bases outside the gene matches: 6. This CDR3 is built from 12 residues. The germline V gene encodes CDR1 DFQATT and CDR2 SNEGSKA (reference sequence).

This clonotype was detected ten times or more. The CDR3 sequence: CASSLAAVSYEQYF. The DNA for the CDR3 is TGCGCCAGCAGCTTGGCGGCGGTGTCCTACGAGCAGTACTTC. The chain joins TRBV5-1 to TRBJ2-7; D gene ambiguous. Germline-derived CDR1 and CDR2 are SGHRS and YFSETQ. The length of the CDR3 is 14 residues. V was pared by 0 bases and J by 1 base, with 8 bases between.

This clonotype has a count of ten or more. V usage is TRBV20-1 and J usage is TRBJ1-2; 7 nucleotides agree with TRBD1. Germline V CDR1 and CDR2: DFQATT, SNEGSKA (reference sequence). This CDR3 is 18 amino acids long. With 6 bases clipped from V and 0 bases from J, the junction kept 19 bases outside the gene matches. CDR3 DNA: TGCAGTGCCGCTCCAACTCCGGGACAGCGCTTTTCTAACTATGGCTACACCTTC. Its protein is CSAAPTPGQRFSNYGYTF.

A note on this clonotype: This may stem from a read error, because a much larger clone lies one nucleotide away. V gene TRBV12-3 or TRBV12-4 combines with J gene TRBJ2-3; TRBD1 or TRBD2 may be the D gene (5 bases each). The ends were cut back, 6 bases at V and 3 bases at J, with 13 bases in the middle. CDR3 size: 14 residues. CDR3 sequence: CASRRDQSTDTQYF. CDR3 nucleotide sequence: TGTGCCAGCAGACGGGACCAAAGTACAGATACGCAGTATTTT.

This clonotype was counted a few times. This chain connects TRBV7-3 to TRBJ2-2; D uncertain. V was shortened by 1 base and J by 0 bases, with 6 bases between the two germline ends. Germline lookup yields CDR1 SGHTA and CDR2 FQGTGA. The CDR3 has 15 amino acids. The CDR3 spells CASSLSHSNTGELFF. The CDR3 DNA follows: TGTGCCAGCAGCTTAAGCCACTCGAACACCGGGGAGCTGTTTTTT.